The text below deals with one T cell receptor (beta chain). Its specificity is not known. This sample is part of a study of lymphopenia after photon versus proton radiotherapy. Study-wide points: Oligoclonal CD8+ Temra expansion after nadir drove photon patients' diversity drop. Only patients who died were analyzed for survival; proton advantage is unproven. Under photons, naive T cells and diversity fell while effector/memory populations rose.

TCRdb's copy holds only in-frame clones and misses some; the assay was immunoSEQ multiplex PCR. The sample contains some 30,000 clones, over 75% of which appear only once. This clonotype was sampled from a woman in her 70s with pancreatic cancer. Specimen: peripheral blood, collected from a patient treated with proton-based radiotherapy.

In nucleotides, the CDR3 is TGCGCCAGCAGCATAACAGGGTATGGCTACACCTTC. Encoded protein: CASSITGYGYTF. The chain couples TRBV5-1 to TRBJ1-2, with a weak D call TRBD1 (6 bases). Germline V gives CDR1 SGHRS, CDR2 YFSETQ. V lost 4 bases to trimming and J lost 5 bases, with 9 bases between them. The CDR3 contains 12 residues.